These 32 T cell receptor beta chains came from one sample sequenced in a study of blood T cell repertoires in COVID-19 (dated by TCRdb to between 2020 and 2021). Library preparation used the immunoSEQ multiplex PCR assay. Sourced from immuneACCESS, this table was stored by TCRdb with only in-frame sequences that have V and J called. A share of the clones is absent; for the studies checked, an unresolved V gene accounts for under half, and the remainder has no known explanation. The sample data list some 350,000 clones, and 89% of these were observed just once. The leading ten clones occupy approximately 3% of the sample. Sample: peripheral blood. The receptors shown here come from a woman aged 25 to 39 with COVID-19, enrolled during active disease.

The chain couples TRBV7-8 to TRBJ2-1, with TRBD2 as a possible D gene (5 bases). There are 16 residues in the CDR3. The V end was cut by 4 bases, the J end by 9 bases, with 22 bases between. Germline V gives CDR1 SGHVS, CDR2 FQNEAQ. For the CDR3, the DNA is TGTGCCAGCAGCTCCGTTTCAGGACTCCCGGCGTTTGAGCAGTTCTTC. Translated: CASSSVSGLPAFEQFF.

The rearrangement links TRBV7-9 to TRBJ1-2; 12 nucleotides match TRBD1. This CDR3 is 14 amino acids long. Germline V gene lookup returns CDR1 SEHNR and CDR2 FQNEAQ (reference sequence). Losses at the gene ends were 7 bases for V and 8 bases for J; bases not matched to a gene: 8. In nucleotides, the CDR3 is TGTGCCAGCACCCCGGGACAGGGGGCGCTGGGCTACACCTTC. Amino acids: CASTPGQGALGYTF.

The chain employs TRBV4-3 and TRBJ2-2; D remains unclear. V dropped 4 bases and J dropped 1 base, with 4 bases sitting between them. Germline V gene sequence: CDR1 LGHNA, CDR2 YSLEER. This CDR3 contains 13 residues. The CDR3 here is CASSPLNTGELFF. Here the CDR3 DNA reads TGCGCCAGCAGCCCCTTGAACACCGGGGAGCTGTTTTTT.

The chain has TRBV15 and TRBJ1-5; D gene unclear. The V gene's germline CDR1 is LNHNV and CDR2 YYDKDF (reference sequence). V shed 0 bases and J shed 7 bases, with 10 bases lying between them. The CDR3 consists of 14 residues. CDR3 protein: CATSRDAGGQPQHF. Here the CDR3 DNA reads TGTGCCACCAGCAGAGATGCAGGTGGGCAGCCCCAGCATTTT.

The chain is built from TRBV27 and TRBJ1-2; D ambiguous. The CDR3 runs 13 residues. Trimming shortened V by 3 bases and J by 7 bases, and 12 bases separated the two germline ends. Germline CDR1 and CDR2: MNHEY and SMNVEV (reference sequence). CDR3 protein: CASSFEGGSGYTF. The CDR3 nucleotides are TGTGCCAGCAGTTTCGAGGGAGGTAGTGGCTACACCTTC.

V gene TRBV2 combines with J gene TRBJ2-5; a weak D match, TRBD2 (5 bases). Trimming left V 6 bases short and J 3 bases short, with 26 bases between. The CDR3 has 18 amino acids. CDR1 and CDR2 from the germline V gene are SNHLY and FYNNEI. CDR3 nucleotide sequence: TGTGCCAGCAGCTACCGCGTCGGGAAATTACTTATTAAAGAGACCCAGTACTTC. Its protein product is CASSYRVGKLLIKETQYF.

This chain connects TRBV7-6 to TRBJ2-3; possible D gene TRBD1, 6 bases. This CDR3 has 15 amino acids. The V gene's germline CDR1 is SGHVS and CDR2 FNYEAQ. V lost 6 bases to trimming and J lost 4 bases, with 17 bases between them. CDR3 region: CASSYGTHRADTQYF. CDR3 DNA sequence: TGTGCCAGCAGTTATGGGACACACCGGGCAGATACGCAGTATTTT.

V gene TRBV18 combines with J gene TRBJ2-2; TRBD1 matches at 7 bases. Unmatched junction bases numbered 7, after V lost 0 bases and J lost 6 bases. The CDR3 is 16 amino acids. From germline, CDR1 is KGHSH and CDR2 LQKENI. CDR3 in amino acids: CASSPPTGYISGELFF. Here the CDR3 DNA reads TGTGCCAGCTCACCACCGACAGGGTATATTTCCGGGGAGCTGTTTTTT. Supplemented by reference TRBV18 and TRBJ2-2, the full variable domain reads NAGVMQNPRHLVRRRGQEARLRCSPMKGHSHVYWYRQLPEEGLKFMVYLQKENIIDESGMPKERFSAEFPKEGPSILRIQQVVRGDSAAYFCASSPPTGYISGELFFGEGSRLTVL.

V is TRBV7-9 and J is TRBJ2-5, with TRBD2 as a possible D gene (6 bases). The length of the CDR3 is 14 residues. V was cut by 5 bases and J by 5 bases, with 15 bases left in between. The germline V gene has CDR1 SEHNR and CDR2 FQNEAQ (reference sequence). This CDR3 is CASSPPAGWETQYF. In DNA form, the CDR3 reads TGTGCCAGCAGCCCCCCTGCGGGGTGGGAGACCCAGTACTTC.

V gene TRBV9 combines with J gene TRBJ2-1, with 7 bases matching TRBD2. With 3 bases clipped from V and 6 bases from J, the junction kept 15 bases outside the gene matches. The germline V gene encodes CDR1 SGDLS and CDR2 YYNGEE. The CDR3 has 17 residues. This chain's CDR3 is CASSALGDLSGGNEQFF. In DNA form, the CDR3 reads TGTGCCAGCAGCGCCCTAGGGGACCTATCGGGAGGCAATGAGCAGTTCTTC.

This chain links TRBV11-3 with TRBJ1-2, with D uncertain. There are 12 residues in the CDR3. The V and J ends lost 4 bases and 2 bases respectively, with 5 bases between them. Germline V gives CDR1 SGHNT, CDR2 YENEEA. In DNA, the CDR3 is TGTGCCAGCAGCTCCAGAAACTATGGCTACACCTTC. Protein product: CASSSRNYGYTF.

CDR3 DNA: TGTGCCAGCAGTTTCAGGGGCACCGGCCCCCCCTACAATGAGCAGTTCTTC. Translating it yields CASSFRGTGPPYNEQFF. The V call is TRBV27, the J call TRBJ2-1; possibly TRBD1 for D (6 bases). CDR1 is MNHEY and CDR2 is SMNVEV in the germline V gene (reference sequence). This CDR3 is built from 17 residues. The V end was cut by 3 bases, the J end by 2 bases, with 17 bases between.

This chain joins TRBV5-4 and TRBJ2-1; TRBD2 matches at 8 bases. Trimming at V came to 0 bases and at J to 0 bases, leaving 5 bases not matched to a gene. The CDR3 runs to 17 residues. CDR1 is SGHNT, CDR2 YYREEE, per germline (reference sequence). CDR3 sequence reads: CASSLGSGASSYNEQFF. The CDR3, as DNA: TGTGCCAGCAGCTTGGGTAGCGGGGCAAGCTCCTACAATGAGCAGTTCTTC. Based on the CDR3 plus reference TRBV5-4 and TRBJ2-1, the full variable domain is ETGVTQSPTHLIKTRGQQVTLRCSSQSGHNTVSWYQQALGQGPQFIFQYYREEENGRGNFPPRFSGLQFPNYSSELNVNALELDDSALYLCASSLGSGASSYNEQFFGPGTRLTVL.

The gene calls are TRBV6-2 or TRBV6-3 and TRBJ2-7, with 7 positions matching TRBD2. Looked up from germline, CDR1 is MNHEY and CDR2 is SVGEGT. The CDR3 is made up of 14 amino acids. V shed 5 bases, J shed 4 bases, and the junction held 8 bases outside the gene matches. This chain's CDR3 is CASSTGTNGYEQYV. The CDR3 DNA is TGTGCCAGCAGTACCGGGACTAATGGTTACGAGCAGTACGTC.

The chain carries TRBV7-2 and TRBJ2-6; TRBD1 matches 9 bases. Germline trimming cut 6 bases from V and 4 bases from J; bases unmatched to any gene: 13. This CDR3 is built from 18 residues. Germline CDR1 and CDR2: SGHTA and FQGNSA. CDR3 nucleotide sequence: TGTGCCAGCAGATTCCCGGGGACAGGGTTTTTCGGGGCCAACGTCCTGACTTTC. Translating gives CASRFPGTGFFGANVLTF. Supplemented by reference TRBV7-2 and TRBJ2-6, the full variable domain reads GAGVSQSPSNKVTEKGKDVELRCDPISGHTALYWYRQSLGQGLEFLIYFQGNSAPDKSGLPSDRFSAERTGGSVSTLTIQRTQQEDSAVYLCASRFPGTGFFGANVLTFGAGSRLTVL.

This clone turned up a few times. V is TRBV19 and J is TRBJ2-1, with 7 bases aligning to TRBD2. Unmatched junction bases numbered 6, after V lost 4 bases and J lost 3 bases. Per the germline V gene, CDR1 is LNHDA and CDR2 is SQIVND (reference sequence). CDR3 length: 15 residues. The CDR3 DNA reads TGTGCCAGTAGTAAAGCCAGCGGGAACTACAATGAGCAGTTCTTC. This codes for CASSKASGNYNEQFF.

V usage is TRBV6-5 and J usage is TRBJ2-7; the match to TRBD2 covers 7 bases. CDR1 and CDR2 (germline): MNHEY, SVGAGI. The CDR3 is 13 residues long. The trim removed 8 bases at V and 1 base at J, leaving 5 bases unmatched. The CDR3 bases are TGTGCCAGCTCGGCTAGCGGTTCCTACGAGCAGTACGTC. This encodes CASSASGSYEQYV.

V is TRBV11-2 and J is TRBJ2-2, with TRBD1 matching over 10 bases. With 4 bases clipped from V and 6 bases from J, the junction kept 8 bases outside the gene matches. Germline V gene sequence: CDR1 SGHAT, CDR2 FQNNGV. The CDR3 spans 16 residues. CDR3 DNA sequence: TGTGCCAGCAGCTCGTCCCCCGGGACAGGGGCCGGGGAGCTGTTTTTT. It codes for CASSSSPGTGAGELFF.

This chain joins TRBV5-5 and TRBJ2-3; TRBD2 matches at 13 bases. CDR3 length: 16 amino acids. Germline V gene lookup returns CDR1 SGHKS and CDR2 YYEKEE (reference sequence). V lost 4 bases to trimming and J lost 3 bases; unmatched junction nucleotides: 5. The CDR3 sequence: CASSPGLAGRTDTQYF. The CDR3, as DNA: TGTGCCAGCAGCCCGGGACTAGCGGGGAGGACAGATACGCAGTATTTT.

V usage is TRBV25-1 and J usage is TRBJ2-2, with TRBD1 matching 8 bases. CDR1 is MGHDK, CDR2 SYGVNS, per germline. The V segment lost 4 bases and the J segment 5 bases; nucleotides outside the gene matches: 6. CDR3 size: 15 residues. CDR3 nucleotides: TGTGCCAGCAGTGCGACGAGACAGGGGACCGGGGAGCTGTTTTTT. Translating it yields CASSATRQGTGELFF. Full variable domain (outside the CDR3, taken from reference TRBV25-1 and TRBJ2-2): EADIYQTPRYLVIGTGKKITLECSQTMGHDKMYWYQQDPGMELHLIHYSYGVNSTEKGDLSSESTVSRIRTEHFPLTLESARPSHTSQYLCASSATRQGTGELFFGEGSRLTVL.

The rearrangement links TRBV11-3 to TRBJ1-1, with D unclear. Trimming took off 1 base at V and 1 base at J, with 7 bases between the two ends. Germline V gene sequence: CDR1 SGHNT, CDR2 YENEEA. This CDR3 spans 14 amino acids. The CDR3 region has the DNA TGTGCCAGCAGCTTAGTGCGGTCGAACACTGAAGCTTTCTTT. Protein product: CASSLVRSNTEAFF.

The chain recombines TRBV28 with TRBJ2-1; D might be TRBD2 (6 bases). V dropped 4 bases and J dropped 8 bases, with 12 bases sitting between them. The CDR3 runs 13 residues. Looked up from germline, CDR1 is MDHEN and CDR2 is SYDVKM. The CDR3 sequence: CASSSGVPHEQFF. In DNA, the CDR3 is TGTGCCAGCAGTTCGGGGGTCCCCCATGAGCAGTTCTTC.

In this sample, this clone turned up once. CDR3 sequence (DNA): TGTGCCAGCAGGGGACTTCCTAATTCACCCCTCCACTTT. This encodes CASRGLPNSPLHF. This chain links TRBV6-5 with TRBJ1-6; tentatively, D is TRBD1 (5 bases). Trimming pared 6 bases from V and 6 bases from J, leaving 9 bases between. CDR1 MNHEY and CDR2 SVGAGI come from the germline V gene. The CDR3 length is 13 residues.

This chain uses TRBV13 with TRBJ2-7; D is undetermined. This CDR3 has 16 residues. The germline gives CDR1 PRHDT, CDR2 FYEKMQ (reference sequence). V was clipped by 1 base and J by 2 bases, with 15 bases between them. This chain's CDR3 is CASSLDQAPPAYEQYV. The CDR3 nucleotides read TGTGCCAGCAGCTTAGATCAGGCCCCCCCAGCCTACGAGCAGTACGTC.

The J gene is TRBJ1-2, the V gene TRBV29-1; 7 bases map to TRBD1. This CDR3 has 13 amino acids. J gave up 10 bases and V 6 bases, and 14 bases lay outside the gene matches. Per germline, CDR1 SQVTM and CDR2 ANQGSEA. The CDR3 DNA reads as TGCAGCGTCGAACTCGGACAGGCCGATCCCTACACCTTC. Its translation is CSVELGQADPYTF.

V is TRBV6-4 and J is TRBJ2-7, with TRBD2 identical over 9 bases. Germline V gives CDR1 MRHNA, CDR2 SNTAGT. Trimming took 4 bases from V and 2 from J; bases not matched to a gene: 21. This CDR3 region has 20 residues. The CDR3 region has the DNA TGTGCCAGCAGTGTTTGTGAAACCGGGACTAGCATAAATGTCCCCTACGAGCAGTACGTC. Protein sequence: CASSVCETGTSINVPYEQYV.

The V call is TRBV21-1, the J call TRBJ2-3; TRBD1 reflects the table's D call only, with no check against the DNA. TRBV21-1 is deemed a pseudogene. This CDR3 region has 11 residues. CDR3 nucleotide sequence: TGTGCCAGCCTCCGGAAGGGGACGCAGTATTTT. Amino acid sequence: CASLRKGTQYF.

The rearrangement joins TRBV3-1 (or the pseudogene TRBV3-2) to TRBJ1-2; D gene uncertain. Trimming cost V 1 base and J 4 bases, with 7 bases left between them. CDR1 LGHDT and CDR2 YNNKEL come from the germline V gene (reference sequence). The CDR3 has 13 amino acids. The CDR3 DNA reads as TGTGCCAGCAGCCAAGTTGGGCTCTATGGCTACACCTTC. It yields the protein CASSQVGLYGYTF.

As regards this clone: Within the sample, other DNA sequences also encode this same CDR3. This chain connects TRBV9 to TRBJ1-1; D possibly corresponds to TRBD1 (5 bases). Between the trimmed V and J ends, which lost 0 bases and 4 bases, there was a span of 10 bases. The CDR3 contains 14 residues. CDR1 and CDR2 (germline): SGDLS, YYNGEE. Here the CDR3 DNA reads TGTGCCAGCAGCGTAGCTACAGGTGGCACTGAAGCTTTCTTT. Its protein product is CASSVATGGTEAFF.

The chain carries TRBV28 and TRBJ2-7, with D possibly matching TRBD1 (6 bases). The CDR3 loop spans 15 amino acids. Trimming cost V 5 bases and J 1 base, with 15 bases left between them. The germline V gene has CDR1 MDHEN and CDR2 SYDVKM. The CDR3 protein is CASSTTGMRSYEQYF. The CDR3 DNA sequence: TGTGCCAGCAGTACCACAGGGATGAGGTCCTACGAGCAGTACTTC.

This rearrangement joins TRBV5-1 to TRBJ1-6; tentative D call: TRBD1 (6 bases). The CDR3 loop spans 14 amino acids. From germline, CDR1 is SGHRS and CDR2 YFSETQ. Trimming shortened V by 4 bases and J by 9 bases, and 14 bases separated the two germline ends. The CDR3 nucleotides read TGCGCCAGCAGCCAAGGCGTACAGGGTTCACCCCTCCACTTT. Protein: CASSQGVQGSPLHF.

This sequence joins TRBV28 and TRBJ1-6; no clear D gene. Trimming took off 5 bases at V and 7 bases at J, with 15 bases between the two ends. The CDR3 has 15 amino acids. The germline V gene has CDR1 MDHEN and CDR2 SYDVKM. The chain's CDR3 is CASSAGGRQNSPLHF. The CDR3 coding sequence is TGTGCCAGCAGTGCCGGTGGGCGACAAAATTCACCCCTCCACTTT.